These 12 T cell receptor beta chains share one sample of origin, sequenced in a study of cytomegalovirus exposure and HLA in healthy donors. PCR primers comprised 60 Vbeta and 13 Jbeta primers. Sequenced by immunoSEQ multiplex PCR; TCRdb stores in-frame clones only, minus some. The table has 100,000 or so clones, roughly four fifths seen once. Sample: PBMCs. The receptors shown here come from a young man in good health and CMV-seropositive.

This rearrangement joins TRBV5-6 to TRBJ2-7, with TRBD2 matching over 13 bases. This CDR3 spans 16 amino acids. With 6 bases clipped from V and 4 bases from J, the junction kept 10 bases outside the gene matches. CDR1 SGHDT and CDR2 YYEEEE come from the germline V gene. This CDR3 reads CASIRTSGGFPYEQYF. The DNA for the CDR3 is TGTGCCAGCATCAGGACTAGCGGGGGCTTTCCTTACGAGCAGTACTTC.

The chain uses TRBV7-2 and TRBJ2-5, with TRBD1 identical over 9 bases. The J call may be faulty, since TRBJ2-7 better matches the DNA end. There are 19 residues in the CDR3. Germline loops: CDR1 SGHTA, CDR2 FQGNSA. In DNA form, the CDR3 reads TGTGCCAGCAGCCTAAGTGGGGTGGGGACAGGGAGTTCCCTCTACGAGCAGTACTTC. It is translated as CASSLSGVGTGSSLYEQYF.

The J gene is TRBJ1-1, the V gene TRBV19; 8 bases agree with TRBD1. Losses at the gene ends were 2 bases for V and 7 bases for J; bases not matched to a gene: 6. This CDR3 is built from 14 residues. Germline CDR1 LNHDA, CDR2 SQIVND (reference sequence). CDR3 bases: TGTGCCAGTAGTATAATCAGGGGGCAAGGTGAAGCTTTCTTT. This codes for CASSIIRGQGEAFF.

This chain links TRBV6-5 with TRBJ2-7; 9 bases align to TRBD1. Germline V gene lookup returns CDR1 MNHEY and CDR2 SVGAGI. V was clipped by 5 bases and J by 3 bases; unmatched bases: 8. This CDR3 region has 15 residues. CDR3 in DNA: TGTGCCAGCAGTGTCCGGGACAGGGCATGCTACGAGCAGTACTTC. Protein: CASSVRDRACYEQYF.

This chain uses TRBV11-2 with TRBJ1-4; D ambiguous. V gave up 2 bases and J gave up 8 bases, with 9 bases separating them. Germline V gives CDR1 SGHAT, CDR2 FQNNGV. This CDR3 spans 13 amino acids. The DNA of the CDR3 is TGTGCCAGCAGCTTAATGGGAGGGGAAAAACTGTTTTTT. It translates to CASSLMGGEKLFF.

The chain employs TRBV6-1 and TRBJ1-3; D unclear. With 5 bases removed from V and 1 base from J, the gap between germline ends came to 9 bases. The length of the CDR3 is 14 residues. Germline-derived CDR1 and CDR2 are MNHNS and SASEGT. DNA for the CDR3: TGTGCCAGCAGTTCATCTCAGTCTGGAAACACCATATATTTT. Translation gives CASSSSQSGNTIYF.

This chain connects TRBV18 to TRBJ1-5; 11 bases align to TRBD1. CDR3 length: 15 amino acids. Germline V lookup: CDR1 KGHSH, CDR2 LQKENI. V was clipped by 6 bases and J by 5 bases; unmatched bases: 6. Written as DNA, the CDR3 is TGTGCCAGCTCTTCGGACAGGGGGCAGGATCAGCCCCAGCATTTT. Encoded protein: CASSSDRGQDQPQHF.

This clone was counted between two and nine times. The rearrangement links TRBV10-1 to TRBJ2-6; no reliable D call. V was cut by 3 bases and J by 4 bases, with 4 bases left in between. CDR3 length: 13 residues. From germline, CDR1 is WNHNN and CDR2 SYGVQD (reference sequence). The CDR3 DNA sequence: TGCGCCAGCAGTGATCCGGGGGCCAACGTCCTGACTTTC. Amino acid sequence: CASSDPGANVLTF.

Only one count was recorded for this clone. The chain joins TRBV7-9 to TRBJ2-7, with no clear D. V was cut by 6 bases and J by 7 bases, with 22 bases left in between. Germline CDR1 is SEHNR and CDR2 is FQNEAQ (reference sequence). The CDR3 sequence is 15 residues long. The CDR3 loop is CASSSDFVWSREQYF. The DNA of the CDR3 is TGTGCCAGCAGTTCCGATTTCGTCTGGTCACGGGAGCAGTACTTC.

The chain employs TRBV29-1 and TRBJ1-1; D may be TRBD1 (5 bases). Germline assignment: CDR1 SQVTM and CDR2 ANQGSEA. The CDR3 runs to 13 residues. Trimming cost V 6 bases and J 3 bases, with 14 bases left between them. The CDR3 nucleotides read TGCAGCGTACCGACACGGGGGGACACTGAAGCTTTCTTT. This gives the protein CSVPTRGDTEAFF.

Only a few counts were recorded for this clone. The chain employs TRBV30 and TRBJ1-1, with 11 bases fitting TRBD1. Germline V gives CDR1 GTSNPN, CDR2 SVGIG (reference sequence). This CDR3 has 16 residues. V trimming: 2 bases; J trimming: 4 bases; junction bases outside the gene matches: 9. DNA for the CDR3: TGTGCCTGGAGTCCCGGGACAGGGGGTCGGGGCACTGAAGCTTTCTTT. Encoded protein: CAWSPGTGGRGTEAFF.

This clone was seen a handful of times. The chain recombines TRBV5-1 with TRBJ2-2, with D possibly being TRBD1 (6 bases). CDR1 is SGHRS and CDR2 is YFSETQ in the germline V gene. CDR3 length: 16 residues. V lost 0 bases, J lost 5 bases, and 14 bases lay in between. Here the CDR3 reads CASSLGAAGVTGELFF. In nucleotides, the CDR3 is TGCGCCAGCAGCTTGGGGGCGGCAGGGGTTACCGGGGAGCTGTTTTTT.